These 24 T cell receptor beta chains were all obtained from the same sample, sequenced in a study of T-cell reconstitution after alpha-beta-depleted transplantation in children. Unique molecular identifiers were used in preparing the TCRbeta library. TCRdb passed the PCR reads through MiXCR, listing each CDR3 protein once. Of a few thousand distinct CDR3 sequences listed, just under 7.5% are singletons. The specimen was PBMCs, mostly from graft donor cells, collected 60 days after TCRalphabeta/CD19-depleted stem cell transplant. The receptors were sampled from a boy under two years old who had a stem cell transplant for SCID, so the T cells may come from the graft donor.

Relative to its sample, this clonotype is medium-sized. This rearrangement joins TRBV7-9 to TRBJ2-2; D is perhaps TRBD1 (6 bases). Germline CDR1 and CDR2: SEHNR and FQNEAQ (reference sequence). The CDR3 runs 16 residues. Between the trimmed V and J ends, which lost 0 bases and 2 bases, there was a span of 10 bases. CDR3 sequence (DNA): TGTGCCAGCAGCTTAGCCCCAGGGGTAAACACCGGGGAGCTGTTTTTT. The encoded protein is CASSLAPGVNTGELFF.

There are many counts of this clonotype. This chain joins TRBV11-2 and TRBJ1-1, with no clear D. The CDR3 has 17 amino acids. V lost 4 bases and J 1 base, leaving 19 bases between the germline ends. The germline V gene has CDR1 SGHAT and CDR2 FQNNGV. The CDR3, as DNA: TGTGCCAGCAGCTCTATTAAGGAGGGCAGAAGGAACACTGAAGCTTTCTTT. It codes for CASSSIKEGRRNTEAFF.

In this sample, this clonotype turned up many times. This chain joins TRBV11-3 and TRBJ1-1; tentative D call: TRBD1 (5 bases). The ends were cut back, 1 base at V and 1 base at J, with 10 bases in the middle. Germline V gene sequence: CDR1 SGHNT, CDR2 YENEEA. CDR3 length: 15 residues. Written as DNA, the CDR3 is TGTGCCAGCAGCTTAGGAGTCCAGGGGAACACTGAAGCTTTCTTT. It translates to CASSLGVQGNTEAFF. The whole variable domain, filled in from reference TRBV11-3 and TRBJ1-1, reads EAGVVQSPRYKIIEKKQPVAFWCNPISGHNTLYWYLQNLGQGPELLIRYENEEAVDDSQLPKDRFSAERLKGVDSTLKIQPAELGDSAVYLCASSLGVQGNTEAFFGQGTRLTVV.

This clonotype is medium-sized by share. Here the CDR3 DNA reads TGTGCCATCAATCGCGGGGGGAACAATGAGCAGTTCTTC. This encodes CAINRGGNNEQFF. The rearrangement links TRBV10-3 to TRBJ2-1, with 8 bases fitting TRBD2. The CDR3 contains 13 residues. The germline gives CDR1 ENHRY, CDR2 SYGVKD. V lost 7 bases to trimming and J lost 5 bases; unmatched junction nucleotides: 4.

Sample share makes this clonotype medium-sized. The gene calls are TRBV7-6 and TRBJ2-6; D ambiguous. V was shortened by 5 bases and J by 0 bases, with 14 bases between the two germline ends. This CDR3 is built from 17 residues. The germline gives CDR1 SGHVS, CDR2 FNYEAQ. In nucleotides, the CDR3 is TGTGCCAGCAGCCAGCACCTCAGCGCCTCTGGGGCCAACGTCCTGACTTTC. This gives the protein CASSQHLSASGANVLTF.

This clonotype qualifies as medium-sized. CDR3 in DNA: TGCAGTGCTATGGGGAACGAGCAGTACTTC. Protein sequence: CSAMGNEQYF. The chain employs TRBV20-1 and TRBJ2-7; D not resolved. This CDR3 spans 10 amino acids. The germline V and J ends were trimmed by 4 bases and 5 bases, with 6 bases remaining between them. In germline, CDR1 is DFQATT, CDR2 SNEGSKA (reference sequence).

By frequency in the sample, this clonotype is medium-sized. This sequence joins TRBV19 and TRBJ2-2; no definite D call. This CDR3 has 14 amino acids. The germline V and J ends were trimmed by 2 bases and 8 bases, with 12 bases remaining between them. Germline V gene data show CDR1 as LNHDA and CDR2 as SQIVND (reference sequence). The CDR3 loop is CASSIRTVRGELFF. The CDR3 region has the DNA TGTGCCAGTAGTATAAGGACGGTGAGAGGGGAGCTGTTTTTT. Full variable domain (outside the CDR3, taken from reference TRBV19 and TRBJ2-2): DGGITQSPKYLFRKEGQNVTLSCEQNLNHDAMYWYRQDPGQGLRLIYYSQIVNDFQKGDIAEGYSVSREKKESFPLTVTSAQKNPTAFYLCASSIRTVRGELFFGEGSRLTVL.

This clonotype appeared many times. The genes are TRBV6-6 and TRBJ1-5; no clear D. Germline loops: CDR1 MNHNY, CDR2 SVGAGI (reference sequence). The CDR3 runs 14 residues. Deletions cut 0 bases from V and 6 bases from J, with 9 bases between. The CDR3 is CASSYSEGSQPQHF. In DNA, the CDR3 is TGTGCCAGCAGTTACTCCGAAGGCTCTCAGCCCCAGCATTTT.

By frequency in the sample, this clonotype is medium-sized. This chain connects TRBV10-3 to TRBJ2-3; D uncertain. Germline V gene sequence: CDR1 ENHRY, CDR2 SYGVKD. The CDR3 consists of 15 residues. Trimming removed 0 bases from V and 4 bases from J, with 11 bases in between. CDR3 loop: CAISESLDAADTQYF. The CDR3 DNA reads as TGTGCCATCAGTGAGTCACTGGACGCGGCAGATACGCAGTATTTT.

Ten or more counts support this clonotype. This sequence joins TRBV21-1 and TRBJ2-7; the D call in the table, TRBD2, was not verified against the DNA. TRBV21-1 is assigned pseudogene status. This CDR3 comprises 17 residues. The CDR3 bases are TGTGCCAGCAGCAAAGGGGCCCGACTAGACCAAACCTACGAGCAGTACTTC. Its protein is CASSKGARLDQTYEQYF.

Many counts were recorded for this clonotype. J is TRBJ1-1 and V is TRBV6-4; D ambiguous. From germline, CDR1 is MRHNA and CDR2 SNTAGT. Trimming removed 2 bases at V and 5 bases at J, with 15 bases between. This CDR3 spans 15 amino acids. The CDR3 is CASSDNAITGTEAFF. The CDR3 DNA is TGTGCCAGCAGTGACAACGCAATCACGGGGACTGAAGCTTTCTTT.

This clonotype was seen repeatedly, ten times or more. The chain couples TRBV5-1 to TRBJ1-5; a weak D match, TRBD1 (5 bases). From germline, CDR1 is SGHRS and CDR2 YFSETQ. This CDR3 region has 14 residues. The V end was cut by 0 bases, the J end by 3 bases, with 7 bases between. CDR3 coding DNA: TGCGCCAGCAGCTTGGGGGGGGTCAATCAGCCCCAGCATTTT. It codes for CASSLGGVNQPQHF.

This clonotype is medium-sized (0.01 to 0.1%) within its sample. This chain links TRBV6-2 or TRBV6-3 with TRBJ2-4; tentatively, D is TRBD1 (6 bases). V lost 2 bases and J 0 bases, leaving 8 bases between the germline ends. This CDR3 has 15 residues. Germline V lookup: CDR1 MNHEY, CDR2 SVGEGT. CDR3 sequence: CASSYRGKAKNIQYF. CDR3 DNA: TGTGCCAGCAGTTACAGGGGGAAAGCCAAAAACATTCAGTACTTC.

This clonotype counts as medium-sized. This chain links TRBV7-2 with TRBJ2-7, with D unresolved. V lost 3 bases to trimming and J lost 2 bases, with 11 bases between them. CDR1 and CDR2 (germline): SGHTA, FQGNSA. The CDR3 is 14 residues long. CDR3 DNA sequence: TGTGCCAGCAGCTTGCAGACCTACGCCTACGAGCAGTACTTC. It is translated as CASSLQTYAYEQYF.

Within the sample, this clonotype is medium-sized. The V call is TRBV20-1, the J call TRBJ1-1; no definite D call. Germline values: CDR1 DFQATT, CDR2 SNEGSKA (reference sequence). This CDR3 has 16 residues. Trimming pared 0 bases from V and 2 bases from J, leaving 16 bases between. The CDR3 DNA follows: TGCAGTGCTAGAGATCTCTTTAACCGAGGAAACACTGAAGCTTTCTTT. Amino acid sequence: CSARDLFNRGNTEAFF.

This clonotype was counted ten times or more. The gene calls are TRBV5-4 and TRBJ2-3; D could derive from TRBD1 or TRBD2 (6 bases each). This CDR3 contains 16 residues. Germline V CDR1 and CDR2: SGHNT, YYREEE (reference sequence). Deletions cut 1 base from V and 6 bases from J, with 18 bases between. CDR3 region: CASSLTLEGGTDTQYF. The CDR3 bases are TGTGCCAGCAGCTTGACACTGGAAGGGGGGACGGATACGCAGTATTTT.

This clonotype is labeled large. The chain couples TRBV5-1 to TRBJ2-2; D remains ambiguous. Germline CDR1 SGHRS, CDR2 YFSETQ. The CDR3 consists of 13 residues. V was pared by 3 bases and J by 6 bases, with 9 bases between. The CDR3 sequence is CASSSRVAGELFF. The DNA of the CDR3 is TGCGCCAGCAGCTCGCGTGTGGCCGGGGAGCTGTTTTTT.

This clonotype was recorded at least ten times. The chain is built from TRBV10-2 and TRBJ2-1; TRBD2 aligns across 11 bases. CDR1 and CDR2 from the germline V gene are WSHSY and SAAADI. This CDR3 is 17 amino acids long. Losses at the gene ends were 7 bases for V and 5 bases for J; bases not matched to a gene: 13. The CDR3 DNA follows: TGCGCCAGCACGGGCCCCCGACTAGCGGGGACCCACAATGAGCAGTTCTTC. Translated, it gives CASTGPRLAGTHNEQFF.

Within the sample, this clonotype is medium-sized. The chain uses TRBV4-1 and TRBJ2-1; D might be TRBD1 (7 bases). Between the trimmed V and J ends, which lost 5 bases and 5 bases, there was a span of 19 bases. This CDR3 is 16 amino acids long. The germline CDR1 and CDR2 sequences are MGHRA and YSYEKL. The CDR3: CASSYPGGGKHNEQFF. The CDR3 DNA follows: TGCGCCAGCAGCTATCCCGGAGGGGGCAAACACAATGAGCAGTTCTTC.

This clonotype is categorized as medium-sized. The chain is built from TRBV5-1 and TRBJ1-1; D is perhaps TRBD1 (5 bases). CDR1 and CDR2 (germline): SGHRS, YFSETQ. V lost 1 base to trimming and J lost 2 bases, with 12 bases between them. The CDR3 runs to 15 residues. This CDR3 is CASSLLYGHNTEAFF. The DNA of the CDR3 is TGCGCCAGCAGCTTGTTGTATGGACACAACACTGAAGCTTTCTTT. Using reference TRBV5-1 and TRBJ1-1 for the parts outside the CDR3, the full variable domain is KAGVTQTPRYLIKTRGQQVTLSCSPISGHRSVSWYQQTPGQGLQFLFEYFSETQRNKGNFPGRFSGRQFSNSRSEMNVSTLELGDSALYLCASSLLYGHNTEAFFGQGTRLTVV.

This clonotype is labeled medium-sized. V usage is TRBV18 and J usage is TRBJ1-2; the match to TRBD1 covers 10 bases. With V trimmed by 4 bases and J by 6 bases, 11 bases remained unmatched. This CDR3 spans 16 amino acids. CDR1 is KGHSH and CDR2 is LQKENI in the germline V gene. The CDR3 loop reads CASSRGTGAPEDGYTF. Written as DNA, the CDR3 is TGTGCCAGCTCACGCGGGACAGGGGCCCCTGAGGATGGCTACACCTTC.

By share, this clonotype counts as medium-sized. The rearrangement links TRBV12-3 or TRBV12-4 to TRBJ1-5; TRBD1 matches 8 bases. This CDR3 comprises 14 residues. Losses at the gene ends were 2 bases for V and 7 bases for J; bases not matched to a gene: 4. The CDR3 loop is CASSLRQGMQPQHF. The CDR3 bases are TGTGCCAGCAGTTTACGACAGGGGATGCAGCCCCAGCATTTT.

This clonotype was seen at least ten times. The gene calls are TRBV21-1 and TRBJ1-2; the table calls TRBD1, which could not be checked here. TRBV21-1 is a pseudogene segment. CDR3 length: 16 amino acids. The CDR3 reads CASSTIPRQGPGGYTF. The CDR3, as DNA: TGTGCCAGCAGCACCATTCCTCGACAGGGACCGGGTGGCTACACCTTC.

In this sample, this clonotype turned up many times. The V call is TRBV21-1, the J call TRBJ2-1; the table's TRBD2 call for D was not verified on the DNA. TRBV21-1 is a recognized pseudogene. The CDR3 has 16 amino acids. The CDR3 nucleotides are TGTGCCAGCATCCCCGGGGAGGGATGGGTCCCCAATGAGCAGTTCTTC. Translating gives CASIPGEGWVPNEQFF.